A single sample is the source of the 6 T cell receptor beta chains below, sequenced in a study of blood T cell repertoires in COVID-19. Clones were read by immunoSEQ multiplex PCR, and TCRdb kept only the in-frame ones, dropping some. This table holds 200,000 to 250,000 clones, approximately 91% found once. The sequencing input was peripheral blood. The receptors stem from a man in his fifties or sixties with COVID-19, enrolled during active disease.

This chain joins TRBV10-3 and TRBJ2-3; a possible D gene is TRBD1 (6 bases). The CDR3 extends over 15 amino acids. With 4 bases removed from V and 0 bases from J, the gap between germline ends came to 11 bases. Germline CDR1 reads ENHRY; CDR2 reads SYGVKD. CDR3 in DNA: TGTGCCATCAGTGGTAAGGGGGAAAGCACAGATACGCAGTATTTT. Translating gives CAISGKGESTDTQYF.

The rearrangement links TRBV19 to TRBJ1-6; TRBD1 aligns across 9 bases. CDR3 length: 15 amino acids. The germline V gene has CDR1 LNHDA and CDR2 SQIVND (reference sequence). The V and J ends lost 4 bases and 5 bases, in that order; junction bases with no gene match: 3. This CDR3 is CASSRRDRDNSPLHF. The DNA of the CDR3 is TGTGCCAGTAGTAGGAGGGACAGGGATAATTCACCCCTCCACTTT. Using reference TRBV19 and TRBJ1-6 for the parts outside the CDR3, the full variable domain is DGGITQSPKYLFRKEGQNVTLSCEQNLNHDAMYWYRQDPGQGLRLIYYSQIVNDFQKGDIAEGYSVSREKKESFPLTVTSAQKNPTAFYLCASSRRDRDNSPLHFGNGTRLTVT.

This chain connects TRBV27 to TRBJ2-7, with 9 bases fitting TRBD2. This CDR3 has 16 residues. J lost 5 bases, V lost 5 bases, and 13 bases had no gene match. CDR1 is MNHEY and CDR2 is SMNVEV in the germline V gene (reference sequence). The DNA for the CDR3 is TGTGCCAGCAGTCGAGACCCTAGCGGGATCTTCGACGAGCAGTACTTC. It specifies CASSRDPSGIFDEQYF.

This clone showed up just once. This chain joins TRBV3-1 (or the pseudogene TRBV3-2) and TRBJ1-5, with D unclear. Germline-derived CDR1 and CDR2 are LGHDT and YNNKEL (reference sequence). The CDR3 is made up of 14 amino acids. Trimming removed 0 bases from V and 8 bases from J, with 11 bases in between. In nucleotides, the CDR3 is TGTGCCAGCAGCCAAGACGCAGGTAGAAAGCCCCAGCATTTT. Protein sequence: CASSQDAGRKPQHF.

The rearrangement links TRBV10-3 to TRBJ2-1; 11 nucleotides match TRBD2. Germline V gene sequence: CDR1 ENHRY, CDR2 SYGVKD. CDR3 length: 17 residues. V was pared by 6 bases and J by 5 bases, with 12 bases of the junction left unmatched. The DNA for the CDR3 is TGTGCCATCAGGACCGAGAAGGCACTAGCGGGGGACAATGAGCAGTTCTTC. It yields the protein CAIRTEKALAGDNEQFF.

The rearrangement links TRBV18 to TRBJ1-2; 9 bases align to TRBD1. V dropped 0 bases and J dropped 4; count of bases not matched to a gene: 0. Germline CDR1 KGHSH, CDR2 LQKENI. The CDR3 totals 14 residues. CDR3 bases: TGTGCCAGCTCACCACCGGACAGGGGCTATGGCTACACCTTC. It translates to CASSPPDRGYGYTF.